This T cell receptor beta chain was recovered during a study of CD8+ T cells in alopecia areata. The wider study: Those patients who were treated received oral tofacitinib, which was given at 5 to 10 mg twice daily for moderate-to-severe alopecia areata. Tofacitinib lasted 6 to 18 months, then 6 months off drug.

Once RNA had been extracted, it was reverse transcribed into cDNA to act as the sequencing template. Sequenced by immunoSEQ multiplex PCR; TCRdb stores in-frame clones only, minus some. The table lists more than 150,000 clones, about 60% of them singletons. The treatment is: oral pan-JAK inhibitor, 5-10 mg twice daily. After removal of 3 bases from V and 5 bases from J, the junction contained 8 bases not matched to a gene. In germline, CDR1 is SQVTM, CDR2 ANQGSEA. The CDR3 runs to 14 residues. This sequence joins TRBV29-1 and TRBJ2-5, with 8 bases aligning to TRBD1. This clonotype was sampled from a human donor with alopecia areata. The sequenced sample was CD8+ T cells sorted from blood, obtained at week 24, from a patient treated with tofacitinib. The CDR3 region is CSVERQGYRETQYF. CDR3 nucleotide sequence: TGCAGCGTTGAGCGACAGGGGTATCGGGAGACCCAGTACTTC.